This entry describes one T cell receptor (beta chain). Its antigen is undetermined. The data were obtained in a study of T cells after yellow fever vaccination. The germline V and J ends were trimmed by 5 bases and 0 bases, with 17 bases remaining between them. The germline V gene encodes CDR1 SEHNR and CDR2 FQNEAQ (reference sequence). The CDR3 spans 16 residues. Synthesis of TCR cDNA relied on 5'RACE template switching, which attached a universal primer site and UMIs. MiXCR was run by TCRdb on the 5' RACE reads, yielding one entry per CDR3 protein. The sample shows around 610,000 distinct CDR3 sequences, about 14% of them seen only once. Study findings and constraints: Shared CD4/CD8 clonotypes were a small share, likely from convergent recombination. FACS-sorted repertoires could contain abundant clonotypes contaminating from the bulk population. Post-booster repertoires contained most primary-vaccination clones again (96% CD4, roughly 91% CD8).

The receptor comes from a man aged 30 to 39 who received the YFV17D yellow fever vaccine. The material was PBMCs, obtained on the day of the yellow fever booster vaccination. The rearrangement joins TRBV7-9 to TRBJ2-7; D is tentatively TRBD1 or TRBD2 (6 bases each). CDR3 nucleotide sequence: TGTGCCAGCAGCCGAGGAGGAGGGGGAAGCTCCTACGAGCAGTACTTC. Translating gives CASSRGGGGSSYEQYF.